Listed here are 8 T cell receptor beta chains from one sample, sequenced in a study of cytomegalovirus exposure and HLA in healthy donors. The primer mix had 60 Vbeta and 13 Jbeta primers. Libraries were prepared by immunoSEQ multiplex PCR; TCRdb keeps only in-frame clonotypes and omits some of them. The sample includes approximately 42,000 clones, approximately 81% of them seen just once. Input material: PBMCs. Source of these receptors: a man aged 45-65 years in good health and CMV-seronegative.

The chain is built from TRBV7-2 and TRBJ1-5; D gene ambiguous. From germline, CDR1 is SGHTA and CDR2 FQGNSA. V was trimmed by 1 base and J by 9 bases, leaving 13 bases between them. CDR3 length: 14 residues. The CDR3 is CASSLDFSTRPQHF. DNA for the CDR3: TGTGCCAGCAGCTTAGATTTCTCAACTCGGCCCCAGCATTTT.

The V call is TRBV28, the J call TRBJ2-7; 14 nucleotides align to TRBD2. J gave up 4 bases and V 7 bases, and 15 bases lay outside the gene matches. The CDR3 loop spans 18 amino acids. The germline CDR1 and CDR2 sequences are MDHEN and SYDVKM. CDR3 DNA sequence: TGTGCCAGCACCATCATGGGACTAGCGGGAGCGGCCAGGTACGAGCAGTACTTC. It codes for CASTIMGLAGAARYEQYF. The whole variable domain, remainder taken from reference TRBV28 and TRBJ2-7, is DVKVTQSSRYLVKRTGEKVFLECVQDMDHENMFWYRQDPGLGLRLIYFSYDVKMKEKGDIPEGYSVSREKKERFSLILESASTNQTSMYLCASTIMGLAGAARYEQYFGPGTRLTVT.

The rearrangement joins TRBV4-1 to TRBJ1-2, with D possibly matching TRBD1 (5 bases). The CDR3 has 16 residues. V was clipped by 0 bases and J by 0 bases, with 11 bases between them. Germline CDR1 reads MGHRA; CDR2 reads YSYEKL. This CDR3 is CASSQDGGEANYGYTF. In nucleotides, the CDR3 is TGCGCCAGCAGCCAAGATGGGGGGGAGGCTAACTATGGCTACACCTTC.

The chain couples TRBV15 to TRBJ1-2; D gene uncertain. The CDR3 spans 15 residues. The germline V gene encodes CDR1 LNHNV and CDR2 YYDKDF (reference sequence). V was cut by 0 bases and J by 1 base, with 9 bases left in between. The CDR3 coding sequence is TGTGCCACCAGCAGAGATCGCAGGATTAACTATGGCTACACCTTC. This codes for CATSRDRRINYGYTF.

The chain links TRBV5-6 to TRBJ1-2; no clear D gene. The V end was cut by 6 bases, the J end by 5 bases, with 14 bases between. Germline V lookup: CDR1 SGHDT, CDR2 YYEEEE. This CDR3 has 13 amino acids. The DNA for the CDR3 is TGTGCCAGCAACCCGCCGGGGAAGTATGGCTACACCTTC. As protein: CASNPPGKYGYTF.

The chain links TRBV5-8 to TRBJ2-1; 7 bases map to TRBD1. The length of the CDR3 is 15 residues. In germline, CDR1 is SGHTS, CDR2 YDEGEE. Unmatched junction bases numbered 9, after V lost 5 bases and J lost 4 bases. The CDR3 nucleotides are TGTGCCAGCAGTTACGGACAGGTCGGATACAATGAGCAGTTCTTC. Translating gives CASSYGQVGYNEQFF.

CDR3 amino acids: CASSLGQGETQYF. The CDR3 DNA reads as TGCGCCAGCAGCTTGGGACAGGGAGAGACCCAGTACTTC. The chain is built from TRBV5-1 and TRBJ2-5, with TRBD1 matching over 7 bases. V trimming: 0 bases; J trimming: 4 bases; junction bases outside the gene matches: 0. The CDR3 contains 13 residues. Germline V gene data show CDR1 as SGHRS and CDR2 as YFSETQ.

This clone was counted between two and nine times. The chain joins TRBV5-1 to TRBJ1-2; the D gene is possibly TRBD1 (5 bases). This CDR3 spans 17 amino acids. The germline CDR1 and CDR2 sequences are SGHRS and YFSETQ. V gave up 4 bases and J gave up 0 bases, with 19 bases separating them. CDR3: CASSNALTVTANYGYTF. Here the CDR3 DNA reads TGCGCCAGCAGCAACGCGCTAACCGTGACAGCTAACTATGGCTACACCTTC. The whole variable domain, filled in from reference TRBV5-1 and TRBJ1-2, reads KAGVTQTPRYLIKTRGQQVTLSCSPISGHRSVSWYQQTPGQGLQFLFEYFSETQRNKGNFPGRFSGRQFSNSRSEMNVSTLELGDSALYLCASSNALTVTANYGYTFGSGTRLTVV.